The 28 T cell receptor beta chains given below trace back to one sample, sequenced in a study of Ad26.COV2.S vaccination and SARS-CoV-2 variants. This table comes from immunoSEQ multiplex PCR, and its TCRdb copy is limited to in-frame clones, with some not included. The table lists roughly 380,000 clones, approximately 90% of them singletons. The input for sequencing was peripheral blood, taken after recovery from COVID-19. Receptors originate from a human donor who had recovered from COVID-19.

This chain links TRBV13 with TRBJ2-1; D is perhaps TRBD1 or TRBD2 (5 bases each). There are 15 residues in the CDR3. V was clipped by 5 bases and J by 4 bases, with 15 bases between them. Germline lookup yields CDR1 PRHDT and CDR2 FYEKMQ (reference sequence). The CDR3 DNA follows: TGTGCCAGCAGCATGAGGGGTTCTCATTACAATGAGCAGTTCTTC. It specifies CASSMRGSHYNEQFF.

J is TRBJ2-1 and V is TRBV25-1; unclear D gene. The V gene's germline CDR1 is MGHDK and CDR2 SYGVNS. V was cut by 3 bases and J by 3 bases, with 12 bases left in between. The CDR3 totals 15 residues. The CDR3 region is CASSDAVTSYNEQFF. Written as DNA, the CDR3 is TGTGCCAGCAGTGATGCGGTTACCAGCTACAATGAGCAGTTCTTC.

The CDR3 spells CASNHDRGLNNEQFF. The CDR3 region has the DNA TGTGCCAGCAACCACGACAGGGGGCTTAACAATGAGCAGTTCTTC. The rearrangement joins TRBV6-5 to TRBJ2-1; 10 bases align to TRBD1. The CDR3 contains 15 residues. The germline gives CDR1 MNHEY, CDR2 SVGAGI. The trim removed 7 bases at V and 5 bases at J, leaving 8 bases unmatched.

This clone was seen once. The J gene is TRBJ2-5, the V gene TRBV5-4, with D perhaps being TRBD1 or TRBD2 (6 bases each). CDR1 SGHNT and CDR2 YYREEE come from the germline V gene (reference sequence). This CDR3 is 16 amino acids long. V was clipped by 8 bases and J by 1 base, with 21 bases between them. The CDR3 sequence is CASTPERGALQETQYF. In nucleotides, the CDR3 is TGTGCCAGTACCCCTGAGAGGGGGGCCCTCCAAGAGACCCAGTACTTC.

The rearrangement joins TRBV9 to TRBJ2-2; D not certain. There are 16 residues in the CDR3. V was trimmed by 0 bases and J by 3 bases, leaving 12 bases between them. In germline, CDR1 is SGDLS, CDR2 YYNGEE. This CDR3 is CASSVGNRADTGELFF. The DNA for the CDR3 is TGTGCCAGCAGCGTAGGTAATAGGGCCGACACCGGGGAGCTGTTTTTT.

The chain is built from TRBV7-2 and TRBJ2-4, with no clear D. V lost 3 bases and J 0 bases, leaving 6 bases between the germline ends. CDR1 and CDR2 from the germline V gene are SGHTA and FQGNSA. This CDR3 contains 14 residues. The CDR3 DNA reads TGTGCCAGCAGCTTCGGGCGAGCCAAAAACATTCAGTACTTC. Protein sequence: CASSFGRAKNIQYF.

This clone was recorded only once. The chain has TRBV7-6 and TRBJ1-1, with a weak D call TRBD1 (5 bases). Germline values: CDR1 SGHVS, CDR2 FNYEAQ. The CDR3 is 16 residues long. The V end was cut by 5 bases, the J end by 0 bases, with 16 bases between. CDR3 DNA: TGTGCCAGCAGCCCCTCCGGGACGAGAATGAACACTGAAGCTTTCTTT. Residues: CASSPSGTRMNTEAFF. Full variable domain (missing parts from reference TRBV7-6 and TRBJ1-1): GAGVSQSPRYKVTKRGQDVALRCDPISGHVSLYWYRQALGQGPEFLTYFNYEAQQDKSGLPNDRFSAERPEGSISTLTIQRTEQRDSAMYRCASSPSGTRMNTEAFFGQGTRLTVV.

The V gene is TRBV29-1, the J gene TRBJ1-1; D may be TRBD1 (5 bases). V was pared by 7 bases and J by 0 bases, with 9 bases between. CDR1 and CDR2 (germline): SQVTM, ANQGSEA. This CDR3 has 12 amino acids. CDR3 region: CSGGLMNTEAFF. The DNA of the CDR3 is TGCAGCGGGGGACTGATGAACACTGAAGCTTTCTTT.

This chain joins TRBV2 and TRBJ1-1; the D gene is possibly TRBD1 (6 bases). Trimming removed 6 bases at V and 4 bases at J, with 18 bases between. The CDR3 consists of 15 residues. Germline V CDR1 and CDR2: SNHLY, FYNNEI. The CDR3 region is CASRQKGGHATEAFF. CDR3 bases: TGTGCCAGCAGACAAAAGGGGGGTCATGCCACTGAAGCTTTCTTT.

The chain employs TRBV2 and TRBJ1-3; D ambiguous. V gave up 6 bases and J gave up 8 bases, with 8 bases separating them. The CDR3 covers 11 residues. Germline lookup yields CDR1 SNHLY and CDR2 FYNNEI. CDR3 loop: CASSPVDTIYF. CDR3 nucleotide sequence: TGTGCCAGCAGCCCGGTCGACACCATATATTTT.

This clone was recorded once. The V gene is TRBV6-5, the J gene TRBJ1-6; D uncertain. CDR1 MNHEY and CDR2 SVGAGI come from the germline V gene. This CDR3 is built from 14 residues. The V gene lost 5 bases and the J gene lost 3 bases, with 8 bases spanning the gap. The CDR3 sequence is CASSRVLYNSPLHF. In DNA form, the CDR3 reads TGTGCCAGCAGTAGGGTACTCTATAATTCACCCCTCCACTTT.

The rearrangement uses TRBV29-1 and TRBJ1-4, with unresolved D. The CDR3 is 17 residues long. Trimming removed 6 bases at V and 7 bases at J, with 27 bases between. Germline values: CDR1 SQVTM, CDR2 ANQGSEA. The CDR3 loop reads CSVLSEAKTVVGEKLFF. CDR3 sequence (DNA): TGCAGCGTACTAAGCGAGGCCAAAACAGTCGTCGGTGAAAAACTGTTTTTT.

To note about this clone: One junction end disagrees with the germline gene, perhaps due to a read error. CDR3 nucleotide sequence: TGTGCCAGCGGTTTATTTACAGGGGTTGGCTACACCTTC. This translates into CASGLFTGVGYTF. This chain connects TRBV27 to TRBJ1-2, with 7 bases lining up with TRBD1. CDR1 and CDR2 (germline): MNHEY, SMNVEV (reference sequence). The CDR3 contains 13 residues.

This chain connects TRBV10-2 to TRBJ1-5; D call uncertain. This CDR3 is 12 amino acids long. Germline V gene lookup returns CDR1 WSHSY and CDR2 SAAADI. The ends were cut back, 7 bases at V and 6 bases at J, with 10 bases in the middle. As DNA, the CDR3 is TGCGCCAGCAAAAAAGAAGGTCAGCCCCAGCATTTT. This sequence encodes CASKKEGQPQHF.

Comments on this clone: The limits of the CDR3 on the DNA are not certain, so only TCRdb's listed CDR3 is given. The chain uses TRBV27 and TRBJ2-5; the table calls TRBD1, which could not be checked here. The CDR3 adds up to 16 amino acids, both ends counted. Germline V CDR1 and CDR2: MNHEY, SMNVEV (reference sequence). The CDR3 loop reads CASSFWPRGREETQYF.

The chain carries TRBV6-6 and TRBJ2-6, with D perhaps matching TRBD2 (5 bases). This CDR3 contains 15 residues. Germline V gene data show CDR1 as MNHNY and CDR2 as SVGAGI (reference sequence). Trimming took 4 bases from V and 0 from J, leaving 7 bases between them. CDR3 coding DNA: TGTGCCAGCAGTTGGGCGGGCTCTGGGGCCAACGTCCTGACTTTC. This codes for CASSWAGSGANVLTF.

The V gene is TRBV6-1, the J gene TRBJ2-7, with TRBD1 identical over 7 bases. This CDR3 is built from 15 residues. Germline trimming cut 3 bases from V and 0 bases from J; bases unmatched to any gene: 5. CDR1 is MNHNS and CDR2 is SASEGT in the germline V gene. The CDR3 region has the DNA TGTGCCAGCAGTGACCGGGACAGAAGCTCCTACGAGCAGTACTTC. It is translated as CASSDRDRSSYEQYF.

The CDR3 nucleotides read TGTGCTAGTGGTTTCTTACAGGGCCTTAATGAAAAACTGTTTTTT. Amino acids: CASGFLQGLNEKLFF. The rearrangement links TRBV12-5 to TRBJ1-4, with D tentatively TRBD1 (6 bases). CDR1 and CDR2 (germline): LGHNT, FRNRAP. The germline V and J ends were trimmed by 3 bases and 4 bases, with 12 bases remaining between them. The CDR3 has 15 amino acids.

This CDR3 reads CASSSPGDEQYF. CDR3 bases: TGTGCCAGCAGCTCTCCCGGGGACGAGCAGTACTTC. The rearrangement links TRBV7-9 to TRBJ2-7; D might be TRBD2 (5 bases). The CDR3 length is 12 residues. The germline V gene has CDR1 SEHNR and CDR2 FQNEAQ (reference sequence). V dropped 4 bases and J dropped 5 bases, with 9 bases sitting between them.

This clone appeared once. The chain couples TRBV11-3 to TRBJ1-1, with unresolved D. CDR1 and CDR2 from the germline V gene are SGHNT and YENEEA. The length of the CDR3 is 13 residues. Trimming removed 2 bases at V and 1 base at J, with 5 bases between. The CDR3 sequence: CASSLYENTEAFF. The CDR3 DNA is TGTGCCAGCAGCTTATACGAGAACACTGAAGCTTTCTTT.

The chain joins TRBV6-1 to TRBJ2-5; TRBD2 is a possible D gene (6 bases). Germline assignment: CDR1 MNHNS and CDR2 SASEGT. V gave up 2 bases and J gave up 8 bases, with 15 bases separating them. The CDR3 runs to 14 residues. CDR3 in DNA: TGTGCCAGCAGTGAACTGGGACTGAAGAATACCCAGTACTTC. Translated, it gives CASSELGLKNTQYF.

The chain uses TRBV5-4 and TRBJ2-7; 8 bases are shared with TRBD1. Germline lookup yields CDR1 SGHNT and CDR2 YYREEE (reference sequence). The CDR3 covers 15 residues. V lost 4 bases to trimming and J lost 3 bases; unmatched junction nucleotides: 9. The CDR3 sequence: CASSAAGTGVYEQYF. The CDR3, as DNA: TGTGCCAGCAGCGCCGCCGGGACAGGAGTCTACGAGCAGTACTTC.

V is TRBV6-4 and J is TRBJ1-2; D is unclear. Trimming removed 6 bases at V and 2 bases at J, with 10 bases between. CDR3 length: 13 residues. Germline values: CDR1 MRHNA, CDR2 SNTAGT. The CDR3 here is CASSLDGNYGYTF. For the CDR3, the DNA is TGTGCCAGCAGCCTTGACGGGAACTATGGCTACACCTTC.

The CDR3 sequence is CAGSYLGELNSPLHF. In DNA, the CDR3 is TGTGCCGGGAGTTATTTGGGGGAGCTCAATTCACCCCTCCACTTT. The chain carries TRBV5-4 and TRBJ1-6; maybe TRBD1 (5 bases). Germline values: CDR1 SGHNT, CDR2 YYREEE (reference sequence). V dropped 10 bases and J dropped 7 bases, with 21 bases sitting between them. The CDR3 covers 15 residues.

This sequence joins TRBV9 and TRBJ2-3; possible D gene TRBD1, 5 bases. V shed 7 bases and J shed 0 bases, with 9 bases lying between them. The germline V gene has CDR1 SGDLS and CDR2 YYNGEE. This CDR3 region has 13 residues. The CDR3 sequence: CASADSSTDTQYF. In nucleotides, the CDR3 is TGTGCCAGCGCCGACAGCAGCACAGATACGCAGTATTTT.

The rearrangement joins TRBV19 to TRBJ2-5; D possibly corresponds to TRBD1 (6 bases). The CDR3 spans 13 residues. Germline-derived CDR1 and CDR2 are LNHDA and SQIVND (reference sequence). V lost 6 bases, J lost 5 bases, and 13 bases lay in between. The CDR3 DNA reads TGTGCCAGTAGGATGACAGGTGGGGAGACCCAGTACTTC. Encoded protein: CASRMTGGETQYF. The variable domain in full, with the rest retrieved from reference TRBV19 and TRBJ2-5, is DGGITQSPKYLFRKEGQNVTLSCEQNLNHDAMYWYRQDPGQGLRLIYYSQIVNDFQKGDIAEGYSVSREKKESFPLTVTSAQKNPTAFYLCASRMTGGETQYFGPGTRLLVL.

This clone came up once. The V and J genes are TRBV5-4 and TRBJ2-7; tentative D call: TRBD2 (6 bases). Deletions cut 4 bases from V and 4 bases from J, with 12 bases between. The CDR3 length is 13 residues. CDR1 and CDR2 from the germline V gene are SGHNT and YYREEE (reference sequence). The CDR3 DNA reads TGTGCCAGCAGCCTCCGTGGGGGGTACGAGCAGTACTTC. This translates into CASSLRGGYEQYF.

This clone was detected once. The CDR3 protein is CASSPHPQGSTYEQYF. The CDR3 nucleotides are TGTGCCAGCAGCCCGCACCCACAGGGGTCAACCTACGAGCAGTACTTC. The V call is TRBV7-6, the J call TRBJ2-7, with 7 nucleotides matching TRBD1. With 5 bases clipped from V and 2 bases from J, the junction kept 12 bases outside the gene matches. This CDR3 has 16 amino acids. CDR1 and CDR2 (germline): SGHVS, FNYEAQ.